The 14 T cell receptor beta chains in this list originate from one sample, sequenced in a study of cytotoxic CD8 clonotypes in ibrutinib-treated CLL (TCRdb year 2021). The library was generated by the immunoSEQ multiplex PCR assay. Entries here come from immuneACCESS through TCRdb and include only in-frame sequences with V and J called. Some clones fail to appear in such tables; in the studies checked, an unresolved V gene covers under half of the shortfall, and the cause of the remainder is unknown. This sample is represented by 150,000 to 200,000 clones; about four fifths of them were singletons. The ten largest clones represent under 5.5% of the sample. The time point label here, explained by the study, means: approximately 2 years on ibrutinib. The sequenced sample was PBMCs, obtained after 24 months of ibrutinib treatment. The receptors originated from a human donor with chronic lymphocytic leukemia.

CDR3 loop: CASTRGSEQYF. The CDR3 DNA reads TGTGCCAGCACCAGGGGGTCCGAGCAGTACTTC. J is TRBJ2-7 and V is TRBV27; TRBD1 matches 7 bases. The CDR3 has 11 amino acids. V shed 7 bases and J 6 bases; nucleotides not matched to a gene: 3. CDR1 is MNHEY and CDR2 is SMNVEV in the germline V gene (reference sequence).

This chain links TRBV29-1 with TRBJ2-3; TRBD2 matches 7 bases. The CDR3 extends over 12 amino acids. The V gene end was trimmed by 5 bases and the J gene end by 4 bases; junction bases not matched to a gene: 3. The germline CDR1 and CDR2 sequences are SQVTM and ANQGSEA. The CDR3 spells CSVQGLSDTQYF. CDR3 sequence (DNA): TGCAGCGTTCAGGGACTATCAGATACGCAGTATTTT.

The gene calls are TRBV6-6 and TRBJ1-5; the D gene is possibly TRBD1 (5 bases). Germline-derived CDR1 and CDR2 are MNHNY and SVGAGI (reference sequence). Trimming took off 5 bases at V and 9 bases at J, with 14 bases between the two ends. The CDR3 has 13 amino acids. The CDR3 reads CASSRDQTRPQHF. The CDR3 DNA follows: TGTGCCAGCAGTCGGGACCAAACCCGGCCCCAGCATTTT.

Here the CDR3 DNA reads TGTGCCAGCAGTGAAAGGACAGGGGGGTACCAAGAGACCCAGTACTTC. This encodes CASSERTGGYQETQYF. The rearrangement links TRBV2 to TRBJ2-5, with 10 bases matching TRBD1. The CDR3 has 16 amino acids. The ends lost 2 bases at V and 0 bases at J; junction bases unmatched: 3. Germline CDR1 SNHLY, CDR2 FYNNEI.

Only one count was recorded for this clone. The chain links TRBV12-5 to TRBJ2-4; D not resolved. V lost 7 bases and J lost 7, with 14 bases in between. The CDR3 runs 13 residues. CDR1 LGHNT and CDR2 FRNRAP come from the germline V gene. CDR3 residues: CASAVDTRNIQYF. The CDR3 DNA reads TGTGCTAGTGCCGTCGACACGCGGAACATTCAGTACTTC. Looking up the rest from reference TRBV12-5 and TRBJ2-4 gives the full variable domain: DARVTQTPRHKVTEMGQEVTMRCQPILGHNTVFWYRQTMMQGLELLAYFRNRAPLDDSGMPKDRFSAEMPDATLATLKIQPSEPRDSAVYFCASAVDTRNIQYFGAGTRLSVL.

The chain joins TRBV7-2 to TRBJ2-3; tentative D call: TRBD1 (6 bases). Germline V lookup: CDR1 SGHTA, CDR2 FQGNSA. The CDR3 is 16 residues long. V was trimmed by 5 bases and J by 1 base, leaving 16 bases between them. CDR3 loop: CASSPKIRQGTDTQYF. CDR3 DNA sequence: TGTGCCAGCAGCCCCAAAATTCGACAGGGCACAGATACGCAGTATTTT.

J is TRBJ1-4 and V is TRBV6-5; 9 bases align to TRBD1. After removal of 5 bases from V and 7 bases from J, the junction contained 8 bases not matched to a gene. Germline lookup yields CDR1 MNHEY and CDR2 SVGAGI. The CDR3 contains 15 residues. The DNA of the CDR3 is TGTGCCAGCAGTGCTCTTGGACAGGGGTCTGAAAAACTGTTTTTT. Translated, it gives CASSALGQGSEKLFF.

This chain links TRBV29-1 with TRBJ2-5; TRBD1 matches at 8 bases. The CDR3 totals 16 residues. Germline lookup yields CDR1 SQVTM and CDR2 ANQGSEA. J lost 1 base, V lost 0 bases, and 7 bases had no gene match. CDR3 residues: CSVEDIRGPLQETQYF. For the CDR3, the DNA is TGCAGCGTTGAAGATATCAGGGGGCCGCTCCAAGAGACCCAGTACTTC.

The chain has TRBV11-1 and TRBJ1-3; no reliable D call. V lost 5 bases to trimming and J lost 4 bases, with 15 bases between them. The CDR3 length is 15 residues. Per the germline V gene, CDR1 is SGHAT and CDR2 is FQDESV (reference sequence). The DNA for the CDR3 is TGTGCCAGCAGCCATTTAGCAGAACGAGGAAACACCATATATTTT. This codes for CASSHLAERGNTIYF.

This clone was seen a few times. The V call is TRBV7-2, the J call TRBJ2-7, with 11 bases identical to TRBD2. CDR1 SGHTA and CDR2 FQGNSA come from the germline V gene. The CDR3 loop spans 16 amino acids. V dropped 4 bases and J dropped 2; count of bases not matched to a gene: 7. CDR3 region: CASSSGVSGRAYEQYF. The CDR3 DNA reads TGTGCCAGCAGCTCCGGTGTTAGCGGGAGGGCCTACGAGCAGTACTTC.

The chain is built from TRBV5-1 and TRBJ1-5; D remains ambiguous. Germline V lookup: CDR1 SGHRS, CDR2 YFSETQ. The V and J ends lost 4 bases and 1 base respectively, with 9 bases between them. The CDR3 is 14 amino acids. This CDR3 reads CASSLDKSNQPQHF. The CDR3 coding sequence is TGCGCCAGCAGCCTAGACAAAAGCAATCAGCCCCAGCATTTT.

This clone has just a few counts. The chain recombines TRBV11-2 with TRBJ2-1; 9 nucleotides line up with TRBD1. CDR1 and CDR2 from the germline V gene are SGHAT and FQNNGV. The CDR3 is made up of 15 amino acids. V was clipped by 1 base and J by 7 bases; unmatched bases: 5. The CDR3 region has the DNA TGTGCCAGCAGCTTAGTACAGGGGGCTTGGAATGAGCAGTTCTTC. Encoded protein: CASSLVQGAWNEQFF.

The rearrangement uses TRBV28 and TRBJ2-5; no definite D call. Germline CDR1 MDHEN, CDR2 SYDVKM. This CDR3 has 14 residues. Trimming cost V 5 bases and J 3 bases, with 13 bases left between them. The CDR3 region is CASSPFRFEETQYF. Written as DNA, the CDR3 is TGTGCCAGCAGTCCTTTTAGGTTTGAAGAGACCCAGTACTTC.

The chain links TRBV9 to TRBJ2-2; 8 positions match TRBD1. Germline V gives CDR1 SGDLS, CDR2 YYNGEE. The CDR3 extends over 15 amino acids. The trim removed 4 bases at V and 1 base at J, leaving 3 bases unmatched. CDR3 DNA: TGTGCCAGCAGCCCAGGGACAGGGAACACCGGGGAGCTGTTTTTT. It specifies CASSPGTGNTGELFF.